What follows are 14 T cell receptor beta chains derived from one specimen sequenced in a study of blood T cell repertoires in COVID-19. Sequencing used immunoSEQ multiplex PCR; TCRdb keeps in-frame clones, though not all of them. The table records 130,000 or so clones, 86% of them present only once. Sequencing used peripheral blood. All receptors come from a middle-aged man with acute or convalescent COVID-19.

This clone was recorded once. Written as DNA, the CDR3 is TGCGCCAGCAGCTTGGCGGCAGGGCTGTACGAGCAGTACTTC. Protein: CASSLAAGLYEQYF. The genes are TRBV5-1 and TRBJ2-7, with D possibly TRBD1 on 5 matching bases. CDR1 and CDR2 from the germline V gene are SGHRS and YFSETQ. V was clipped by 0 bases and J by 4 bases, with 11 bases between them. The CDR3 has 14 residues.

V gene TRBV7-2 combines with J gene TRBJ2-7; 7 positions agree with TRBD1. This CDR3 region has 14 residues. After removal of 5 bases from V and 4 bases from J, the junction contained 8 bases not matched to a gene. Per germline, CDR1 SGHTA and CDR2 FQGNSA. The CDR3 loop is CASSIPGQKYEQYF. The CDR3 region has the DNA TGTGCCAGCAGCATACCGGGACAGAAATACGAGCAGTACTTC.

The genes are TRBV28 and TRBJ2-3; 8 bases align to TRBD2. V shed 4 bases and J 2 bases; nucleotides not matched to a gene: 11. The CDR3 contains 17 residues. Germline V gene lookup returns CDR1 MDHEN and CDR2 SYDVKM. The CDR3 loop reads CASSSPGGSGYTDTQYF. The CDR3 coding sequence is TGTGCCAGCAGTTCACCGGGAGGGTCGGGGTACACAGATACGCAGTATTTT. Full variable domain (rest looked up from reference TRBV28 and TRBJ2-3): DVKVTQSSRYLVKRTGEKVFLECVQDMDHENMFWYRQDPGLGLRLIYFSYDVKMKEKGDIPEGYSVSREKKERFSLILESASTNQTSMYLCASSSPGGSGYTDTQYFGPGTRLTVL.

The rearrangement uses TRBV3-1 (or the pseudogene TRBV3-2) and TRBJ2-3, with a weak D call TRBD2 (6 bases). Between the trimmed V and J ends, which lost 0 bases and 6 bases, there was a span of 13 bases. CDR1 is LGHDT and CDR2 is YNNKEL in the germline V gene (reference sequence). The CDR3 contains 15 residues. Here the CDR3 reads CASSQDLAGLDTQYF. CDR3 in DNA: TGTGCCAGCAGCCAAGATTTGGCGGGGCTGGATACGCAGTATTTT.

This clone was recorded a few times. The chain recombines TRBV14 with TRBJ1-1; D might be TRBD1 (5 bases). CDR1 SGHDN and CDR2 FVKESK come from the germline V gene. The CDR3 is made up of 13 amino acids. V shed 0 bases and J shed 11 bases, with 13 bases lying between them. The CDR3 is CASSQEWEGLAFF. For the CDR3, the DNA is TGTGCCAGCAGCCAAGAGTGGGAGGGGTTGGCTTTCTTT.

The chain couples TRBV7-2 to TRBJ2-7; 9 nucleotides align to TRBD2. V lost 4 bases and J lost 3; bases outside the gene matches: 7. Germline-derived CDR1 and CDR2 are SGHTA and FQGNSA. The CDR3 totals 15 residues. For the CDR3, the DNA is TGTGCCAGCAGCTCAAGCGGGGGGTTGTACTACGAGCAGTACTTC. The encoded protein is CASSSSGGLYYEQYF.

This clone was counted many times. CDR3 region: CSVALGQVSGNTIYF. DNA of the CDR3: TGCAGCGTTGCCCTTGGACAGGTCTCTGGAAACACCATATATTTT. V and J are TRBV29-1 and TRBJ1-3; 7 bases align to TRBD1. The CDR3 totals 15 residues. Germline CDR1 and CDR2: SQVTM and ANQGSEA. V was pared by 4 bases and J by 0 bases, with 6 bases of the junction left unmatched.

V gene TRBV5-1 combines with J gene TRBJ1-4; 11 bases fit TRBD1. The V gene's germline CDR1 is SGHRS and CDR2 YFSETQ. This CDR3 is 15 amino acids long. J was trimmed by 7 bases and V by 0 bases; bases with no gene match: 2. CDR3 region: CASSLDGTGGEKLFF. CDR3 bases: TGCGCCAGCAGCTTGGACGGGACAGGGGGTGAAAAACTGTTTTTT.

V and J are TRBV30 and TRBJ1-2; TRBD1 is a possible D gene (6 bases). Germline CDR1 is GTSNPN and CDR2 is SVGIG (reference sequence). CDR3 size: 15 residues. V was clipped by 3 bases and J by 3 bases, with 17 bases between them. The CDR3 nucleotides read TGTGCCTGGAGCGTTTTACAGGGAGTGTACTATGGCTACACCTTC. It encodes CAWSVLQGVYYGYTF.

This clone has only one observation. This CDR3 is CASSFRVYGYTF. DNA for the CDR3: TGTGCCAGCAGTTTTCGAGTCTATGGCTACACCTTC. The V call is TRBV12-3 or TRBV12-4, the J call TRBJ1-2; unclear D gene. CDR3 size: 12 residues. Trimming pared 3 bases from V and 4 bases from J, leaving 6 bases between.

The chain employs TRBV2 and TRBJ2-1; TRBD1 might be the D (6 bases). This CDR3 is 12 amino acids long. Trimming took 7 bases from V and 9 from J, leaving 13 bases between them. Germline assignment: CDR1 SNHLY and CDR2 FYNNEI. The CDR3 nucleotides read TGTGCCAGCACAACATTCAGGGGTGAGCAGTTCTTC. Translation: CASTTFRGEQFF.

This clone was counted a few times. The chain has TRBV5-6 and TRBJ1-5; no clear D gene. The V gene lost 0 bases and the J gene lost 3 bases, with 7 bases spanning the gap. Per the germline V gene, CDR1 is SGHDT and CDR2 is YYEEEE. This CDR3 region has 14 residues. The CDR3 spells CASSLGQDNQPQHF. CDR3 sequence (DNA): TGTGCCAGCAGCTTGGGACAAGACAATCAGCCCCAGCATTTT.

The chain has TRBV27 and TRBJ1-4; 7 bases map to TRBD1. CDR3 length equals 14 residues. With V trimmed by 6 bases and J by 8 bases, 9 bases remained unmatched. Germline CDR1 is MNHEY and CDR2 is SMNVEV (reference sequence). The CDR3 sequence is CASSPRGRGEKLFF. CDR3 DNA sequence: TGTGCCAGCAGCCCGAGGGGGCGTGGAGAAAAACTGTTTTTT.

The rearrangement uses TRBV19 and TRBJ1-1; D perhaps matches TRBD1 (6 bases). The CDR3 is 16 residues long. In germline, CDR1 is LNHDA, CDR2 SQIVND (reference sequence). V was pared by 7 bases and J by 6 bases, with 24 bases between. The CDR3, as DNA: TGTGCCAGTACCTCCACCTTTGGACAGCTGGGGGCTGAAGCTTTCTTT. It is translated as CASTSTFGQLGAEAFF.